These 15 T cell receptor beta chains were sequenced from one sample in a study of T cells in narcolepsy (dated by TCRdb to the late 2010s). Libraries came from the immunoSEQ multiplex PCR assay. The table was pulled from immuneACCESS by TCRdb, which kept in-frame rearrangements only. Such tables lose some clones; where checked, under half of the loss comes from unresolved V genes, and the rest has no known cause. The sample includes about 30,000 clones, with roughly 83% observed a single time. The top ten hold over 0.95% of the sample. Sequenced: CD45RA- memory CD4+ T cells from PBMCs. The cell subset or site label corresponds to: memory T cells sorted ex vivo from peripheral blood. The origin of the receptors is a human donor with narcolepsy.

The rearrangement uses TRBV11-3 and TRBJ2-7; possible D gene TRBD1, 6 bases. V lost 4 bases, J lost 6 bases, and 13 bases lay in between. Germline CDR1 is SGHNT and CDR2 is YENEEA. The CDR3 length is 13 residues. The CDR3 DNA reads as TGTGCCAGCAGCTCTGGGGGCCATACCGAGCAGTACTTC. Encoded protein: CASSSGGHTEQYF. Based on the CDR3 plus reference TRBV11-3 and TRBJ2-7, the full variable domain is EAGVVQSPRYKIIEKKQPVAFWCNPISGHNTLYWYLQNLGQGPELLIRYENEEAVDDSQLPKDRFSAERLKGVDSTLKIQPAELGDSAVYLCASSSGGHTEQYFGPGTRLTVT.

The V gene is TRBV5-1, the J gene TRBJ2-1; a weak D match, TRBD2 (7 bases). Trimming pared 7 bases from V and 0 bases from J, leaving 11 bases between. This CDR3 spans 14 amino acids. CDR1 SGHRS and CDR2 YFSETQ come from the germline V gene. The CDR3 DNA follows: TGCGCCAGCGGGGGCGGGAGCTCCTACAATGAGCAGTTCTTC. This codes for CASGGGSSYNEQFF.

V gene TRBV29-1 combines with J gene TRBJ1-2, with 10 bases fitting TRBD1. CDR3 size: 15 residues. Germline CDR1 reads SQVTM; CDR2 reads ANQGSEA. The V segment lost 6 bases and the J segment 6 bases; nucleotides outside the gene matches: 13. The CDR3 coding sequence is TGCAGCGTCGCGGCTGGCACGGGACAGGGGAATGGCTACACCTTC. Its translation: CSVAAGTGQGNGYTF.

The rearrangement joins TRBV11-2 to TRBJ2-7; perhaps D is TRBD1 or TRBD2 (5 bases each). The CDR3 sequence is 14 residues long. V was shortened by 5 bases and J by 4 bases, with 15 bases between the two germline ends. The V gene's germline CDR1 is SGHAT and CDR2 FQNNGV. CDR3 DNA: TGTGCCAGCAGCATAGCCGGGACGAGATACGAGCAGTACTTC. Residues: CASSIAGTRYEQYF.

V is TRBV7-9 and J is TRBJ2-7; either TRBD1 or TRBD2 may fit D (5 bases each). The germline V and J ends were trimmed by 6 bases and 0 bases, with 18 bases remaining between them. CDR1 and CDR2 from the germline V gene are SEHNR and FQNEAQ (reference sequence). The CDR3 extends over 16 amino acids. The CDR3 sequence: CASSSRGRAHSYEQYF. The CDR3, as DNA: TGTGCCAGCAGTTCGAGGGGCCGAGCCCACTCCTACGAGCAGTACTTC.

Concerning this clone: The junction and the germline gene differ at one end; a read error may be behind it. The rearrangement joins TRBV11-2 to TRBJ1-2, with D hard to call. Germline V CDR1 and CDR2: SGHAT, FQNNGV. This CDR3 comprises 10 residues. CDR3: CASSPPRALF. CDR3 coding DNA: TGTGCCAGCAGCCCTCCCCGGGCCCTCTTC.

The chain combines TRBV4-1 with TRBJ2-5; 7 bases are a match to TRBD2. CDR1 MGHRA and CDR2 YSYEKL come from the germline V gene. Trimming removed 2 bases from V and 4 bases from J; junction bases left unmatched: 4. This CDR3 is 14 amino acids long. The CDR3 coding sequence is TGCGCCAGCAGCCAACAGGGACTAACAGAGACCCAGTACTTC. Protein product: CASSQQGLTETQYF.

The chain joins TRBV29-1 to TRBJ2-7; D unclear. The CDR3 contains 12 residues. Trimming took 5 bases from V and 0 from J, leaving 8 bases between them. CDR1 is SQVTM, CDR2 ANQGSEA, per germline. CDR3 nucleotide sequence: TGCAGCGTTAGGACGTACTCCTACGAGCAGTACTTC. Translated: CSVRTYSYEQYF.

The chain carries TRBV4-3 and TRBJ2-1; D not resolved. Trimming left V 0 bases short and J 7 bases short, with 7 bases between. Germline V gene lookup returns CDR1 LGHNA and CDR2 YSLEER. The CDR3 has 13 residues. The CDR3 DNA reads as TGCGCCAGCAGCCAAGAAGCCGGTAATGAGCAGTTCTTC. Translating gives CASSQEAGNEQFF.

This rearrangement joins TRBV5-6 to TRBJ1-2, with 9 bases that match TRBD1. Germline CDR1 is SGHDT and CDR2 is YYEEEE. The CDR3 covers 18 residues. As DNA, the CDR3 is TGTGCGGGCTCACGGCACCTTGACAGGGGGATAAGTCTGGAAGGCTACACCTTC. Amino acids: CAGSRHLDRGISLEGYTF.

The chain recombines TRBV5-6 with TRBJ2-3; TRBD1 might be the D (5 bases). The CDR3 totals 16 residues. Germline V gene sequence: CDR1 SGHDT, CDR2 YYEEEE. V lost 4 bases and J lost 2, with 17 bases in between. CDR3 DNA sequence: TGTGCCAGCAGCGCCTTACGGACAAGTTACACAGATACGCAGTATTTT. This codes for CASSALRTSYTDTQYF.

CDR3 sequence reads: CASSLVALTEAFF. The CDR3 nucleotides are TGTGCCAGCAGCTTAGTAGCGCTCACTGAAGCTTTCTTT. The chain recombines TRBV7-2 with TRBJ1-1; D is unclear. Germline CDR1 is SGHTA and CDR2 is FQGNSA. Trimming stripped 1 base from V and 4 bases from J, with 7 bases between. This CDR3 has 13 residues.

The V gene is TRBV6-6, the J gene TRBJ2-5; maybe TRBD1 (6 bases). The last part of the DNA fits TRBJ2-7 better; the J call may be wrong. Germline V lookup: CDR1 MNHNY, CDR2 SVGAGI (reference sequence). This CDR3 spans 14 amino acids. The CDR3 loop is CASSYSPDSPEQYF. CDR3 in DNA: TGTGCCAGCAGTTACTCGCCGGACAGTCCCGAGCAGTACTTC.

J is TRBJ1-5 and V is TRBV19, with D unresolved. This CDR3 is 12 amino acids long. Germline lookup yields CDR1 LNHDA and CDR2 SQIVND (reference sequence). V lost 3 bases to trimming and J lost 7 bases, with 7 bases between them. The CDR3 nucleotides are TGTGCCAGTAGTATCGGAGAACAGCCCCAGCATTTT. Its protein product is CASSIGEQPQHF.

This chain uses TRBV7-2 with TRBJ2-7, with TRBD1 matching over 9 bases. This CDR3 is 16 amino acids long. Per germline, CDR1 SGHTA and CDR2 FQGNSA. With 1 base clipped from V and 4 bases from J, the junction kept 8 bases outside the gene matches. This chain's CDR3 is CASSLDTGGAFYEQYF. The CDR3 coding sequence is TGTGCCAGCAGCTTAGATACAGGGGGCGCGTTTTACGAGCAGTACTTC.